Below are 13 T cell receptor beta chains sequenced from a single sample in a study of cytomegalovirus exposure and HLA in healthy donors. The PCR was carried out with 60 Vbeta primers and 13 Jbeta primers. Sequencing used immunoSEQ multiplex PCR; TCRdb keeps in-frame clones, though not all of them. Counted here are more than 90,000 clones, less than 80% occurring once; the ten biggest clones make up 3% to 3.5%. The material sequenced was PBMCs. These TCRs come from a woman between 40 and 55 years old in good health and CMV-seronegative.

The gene calls are TRBV7-2 and TRBJ2-3; 11 bases align to TRBD2. The trim removed 6 bases at V and 6 bases at J, leaving 14 bases unmatched. The CDR3 runs 17 residues. Germline V gene data show CDR1 as SGHTA and CDR2 as FQGNSA. The CDR3 loop is CASSHVHSGRARDTQYF. CDR3 sequence (DNA): TGTGCCAGCAGTCACGTTCATAGCGGGAGGGCCCGGGATACGCAGTATTTT.

The gene calls are TRBV9 and TRBJ2-1; 13 nucleotides match TRBD2. The CDR3 is 15 amino acids. Germline V gives CDR1 SGDLS, CDR2 YYNGEE. The V and J ends lost 6 bases and 9 bases, in that order; junction bases with no gene match: 9. DNA for the CDR3: TGTGCCAGCACTCAACTAGCGGGAGGGTTAGCTGAGCAGTTCTTC. Its protein is CASTQLAGGLAEQFF.

The gene calls are TRBV29-1 and TRBJ2-5; TRBD1 aligns across 7 bases. CDR3 size: 13 residues. V shed 6 bases and J 7 bases; nucleotides not matched to a gene: 11. Germline V gene data show CDR1 as SQVTM and CDR2 as ANQGSEA. The CDR3 region has the DNA TGCAGCGTAAGGACAGGCCTCGAGGGGACCCAGTACTTC. It translates to CSVRTGLEGTQYF.

This clone was counted only a few times. The chain is built from TRBV30 and TRBJ2-1; no definite D call. The CDR3 length is 14 residues. Germline V CDR1 and CDR2: GTSNPN, SVGIG (reference sequence). Trimming stripped 4 bases from V and 6 bases from J, with 16 bases between. The CDR3 sequence: CAWKNLIEVNEQFF. Here the CDR3 DNA reads TGTGCCTGGAAAAACCTCATAGAGGTCAATGAGCAGTTCTTC.

The chain uses TRBV6-5 and TRBJ2-1, with D hard to call. This CDR3 is 13 amino acids long. CDR1 and CDR2 (germline): MNHEY, SVGAGI. Between the trimmed V and J ends, which lost 6 bases and 3 bases, there was a span of 9 bases. CDR3 sequence reads: CASRRQNYNEQFF. DNA of the CDR3: TGTGCCAGCAGGAGGCAGAACTACAATGAGCAGTTCTTC.

The DNA for the CDR3 is TGCGCCAGCAGCCATCCTAGCGGGTTATCCACAGATACGCAGTATTTT. Protein product: CASSHPSGLSTDTQYF. The chain combines TRBV4-1 with TRBJ2-3; 8 nucleotides line up with TRBD2. Per the germline V gene, CDR1 is MGHRA and CDR2 is YSYEKL. The V gene end was trimmed by 3 bases and the J gene end by 2 bases; junction bases not matched to a gene: 7. The CDR3 runs 16 residues.

The sample holds many counts of this clone. This chain joins TRBV27 and TRBJ1-1; a possible D gene is TRBD1 (5 bases). The germline CDR1 and CDR2 sequences are MNHEY and SMNVEV (reference sequence). Trimming removed 2 bases at V and 1 base at J, with 14 bases between. The CDR3 has 16 amino acids. The CDR3: CASSLVPGRENTEAFF. The CDR3 DNA is TGTGCCAGCAGTTTAGTTCCAGGGCGGGAGAACACTGAAGCTTTCTTT.

The chain has TRBV28 and TRBJ1-1; possible D gene TRBD1, 6 bases. This CDR3 region has 15 residues. CDR1 and CDR2 (germline): MDHEN, SYDVKM. The V end was cut by 4 bases, the J end by 3 bases, with 15 bases between. For the CDR3, the DNA is TGTGCCAGCAGTTCCACCTCTTCAGGGGACACTGAAGCTTTCTTT. It yields the protein CASSSTSSGDTEAFF.

The V and J genes are TRBV14 and TRBJ2-5; TRBD1 might be the D (6 bases). CDR3 length: 15 amino acids. Germline CDR1 is SGHDN and CDR2 is FVKESK. Trimming removed 2 bases from V and 0 bases from J, with 10 bases in between. The CDR3 reads CASSQLTGNQETQYF. Here the CDR3 DNA reads TGTGCCAGCAGCCAACTTACAGGGAACCAAGAGACCCAGTACTTC.

The chain is built from TRBV10-3 and TRBJ1-1; 7 positions agree with TRBD1. J was trimmed by 4 bases and V by 6 bases; bases with no gene match: 8. Germline lookup yields CDR1 ENHRY and CDR2 SYGVKD. The CDR3 extends over 14 amino acids. CDR3 DNA sequence: TGTGCCATCAGCTCTACAGGGGCCGGCACTGAAGCTTTCTTT. Its translation: CAISSTGAGTEAFF.

The V and J genes are TRBV19 and TRBJ2-1, with 10 bases matching TRBD2. Trimming took 1 base from V and 6 from J; bases not matched to a gene: 6. Germline V gene sequence: CDR1 LNHDA, CDR2 SQIVND (reference sequence). The CDR3 has 16 amino acids. CDR3 nucleotide sequence: TGTGCCAGTAGTATAGGTCTAGCGGGGGCTGGCAATGAGCAGTTCTTC. This sequence encodes CASSIGLAGAGNEQFF. The full variable domain, completed using reference TRBV19 and TRBJ2-1, is DGGITQSPKYLFRKEGQNVTLSCEQNLNHDAMYWYRQDPGQGLRLIYYSQIVNDFQKGDIAEGYSVSREKKESFPLTVTSAQKNPTAFYLCASSIGLAGAGNEQFFGPGTRLTVL.

Here the CDR3 DNA reads TGTGCCAGCAGCTTACTTAGCGGCCTCAATACGCAGTATTTT. Translating gives CASSLLSGLNTQYF. This chain links TRBV11-2 with TRBJ2-3, with D maybe TRBD2 (6 bases). The CDR3 runs 14 residues. Germline lookup yields CDR1 SGHAT and CDR2 FQNNGV. V was trimmed by 2 bases and J by 7 bases, leaving 13 bases between them.

J is TRBJ2-1 and V is TRBV12-5, with TRBD1 matching 7 bases. V lost 4 bases, J lost 9 bases, and 6 bases stayed unmatched. This CDR3 comprises 13 residues. CDR1 is LGHNT, CDR2 FRNRAP, per germline. The CDR3 nucleotides are TGTGCTAGTGGTTCAGGGGGTATTCGTGAGCAGTTCTTC. Translation gives CASGSGGIREQFF.